These 20 T cell receptor beta chains share one sample of origin, sequenced in a study of cytomegalovirus exposure and HLA in healthy donors. PCR was performed using 60 Vbeta and 13 Jbeta primers. Data came from immunoSEQ multiplex PCR; TCRdb stores just in-frame clones and leaves some out. The sample shows roughly 200,000 clones, approximately 83% of them seen only once. The sequencing input was PBMCs. Receptor source: a boy aged 2 to 9 in good health and CMV-seronegative.

The chain employs TRBV30 and TRBJ2-7, with D possibly being TRBD1 (7 bases). The CDR3 consists of 13 residues. Per germline, CDR1 GTSNPN and CDR2 SVGIG (reference sequence). V was pared by 7 bases and J by 1 base, with 14 bases between. The chain's CDR3 is CALRDRLSYEQYF. The CDR3 nucleotides are TGTGCCTTGCGGGACAGACTATCCTACGAGCAGTACTTC.

V usage is TRBV7-9 and J usage is TRBJ1-2, with a possible D match to TRBD1 (6 bases). CDR3 size: 14 residues. The germline V gene encodes CDR1 SEHNR and CDR2 FQNEAQ (reference sequence). The V and J ends lost 3 bases and 4 bases respectively, with 12 bases between them. The CDR3 here is CASSFDAGVYGYTF. The DNA of the CDR3 is TGTGCCAGCAGCTTTGATGCAGGGGTCTATGGCTACACCTTC. The full variable domain, rest sourced from reference TRBV7-9 and TRBJ1-2, is DTGVSQNPRHKITKRGQNVTFRCDPISEHNRLYWYRQTLGQGPEFLTYFQNEAQLEKSRLLSDRFSAERPKGSFSTLEIQRTEQGDSAMYLCASSFDAGVYGYTFGSGTRLTVV.

The chain links TRBV5-1 to TRBJ1-1, with D possibly matching TRBD1 (5 bases). V was clipped by 0 bases and J by 6 bases, with 12 bases between them. The germline CDR1 and CDR2 sequences are SGHRS and YFSETQ. CDR3 length: 14 residues. Here the CDR3 DNA reads TGCGCCAGCAGCTTGGTCTTGGGGGGGTCTGAAGCTTTCTTT. Amino acids: CASSLVLGGSEAFF.

This clone was observed a single time. The chain joins TRBV19 to TRBJ2-7; D may be TRBD2 (5 bases). Trimming shortened V by 6 bases and J by 2 bases, and 14 bases separated the two germline ends. The CDR3 is 14 amino acids. In germline, CDR1 is LNHDA, CDR2 SQIVND (reference sequence). In nucleotides, the CDR3 is TGTGCCAGTAGCGCCGACCACGGGGCCTACGAGCAGTACTTC. Translating gives CASSADHGAYEQYF.

The chain combines TRBV6-5 with TRBJ1-5; D gene ambiguous. V was clipped by 5 bases and J by 7 bases, with 18 bases between them. Germline V gives CDR1 MNHEY, CDR2 SVGAGI. The CDR3 length is 15 residues. In DNA form, the CDR3 reads TGTGCCAGCAGTGGAGGCGGCAGCGTAGGGCAGCCCCAGCATTTT. This sequence encodes CASSGGGSVGQPQHF.

A few counts support this clone. CDR3: CSVANRRLDHNEQFF. The CDR3 coding sequence is TGCAGCGTTGCCAATCGCCGACTAGATCACAATGAGCAGTTCTTC. This sequence joins TRBV29-1 and TRBJ2-1; D is possibly TRBD2 (6 bases). V lost 4 bases and J 5 bases, leaving 18 bases between the germline ends. CDR1 SQVTM and CDR2 ANQGSEA come from the germline V gene. The CDR3 runs to 15 residues.

This clone appeared once. The chain employs TRBV7-2 and TRBJ2-7; a possible D gene is TRBD2 (6 bases). Trimming cost V 5 bases and J 5 bases, with 7 bases left between them. The CDR3 has 11 amino acids. Per the germline V gene, CDR1 is SGHTA and CDR2 is FQGNSA. CDR3 sequence: CASSGGNEQYF. For the CDR3, the DNA is TGTGCCAGCAGCGGGGGGAACGAGCAGTACTTC.

As for this clone: The junction shows a germline mismatch at one end, possibly a read error. The V call is TRBV7-9, the J call TRBJ2-7; D might be TRBD2 (6 bases). Germline assignment: CDR1 SEHNR and CDR2 FQNEAQ (reference sequence). The CDR3 is 15 amino acids. CDR3 loop: CSSSPFQGLSYEQYF. The CDR3 nucleotides are TGTTCCAGCAGCCCCTTTCAGGGACTCTCCTACGAGCAGTACTTC.

This clone appeared a few times. This chain connects TRBV5-1 to TRBJ1-1; 8 bases align to TRBD1. The V segment lost 4 bases and the J segment 1 base; nucleotides outside the gene matches: 3. Germline CDR1 SGHRS, CDR2 YFSETQ. CDR3 length equals 14 residues. Here the CDR3 reads CASSAGQENTEAFF. The CDR3 bases are TGCGCCAGCAGCGCGGGACAGGAGAACACTGAAGCTTTCTTT.

CDR3 DNA: TGTGCTAGTGGTTTGACAGGGGGAACCTACGAGCAGTACTTC. Translation gives CASGLTGGTYEQYF. The chain recombines TRBV12-5 with TRBJ2-7; 8 bases match TRBD1. Germline V gene data show CDR1 as LGHNT and CDR2 as FRNRAP. J was trimmed by 2 bases and V by 2 bases; bases with no gene match: 2. The CDR3 has 14 residues.

The sample holds one count of this clone. The chain joins TRBV7-9 to TRBJ2-1, with TRBD2 matching over 12 bases. The junction had 2 bases not matched to a gene; V was cut back by 1 base and J by 7 bases. The CDR3 totals 15 residues. Germline V gene lookup returns CDR1 SEHNR and CDR2 FQNEAQ (reference sequence). The CDR3 sequence is CASSLEGLAGNEQFF. The CDR3 nucleotides read TGTGCCAGCAGCTTAGAGGGACTAGCGGGTAATGAGCAGTTCTTC.

This chain connects TRBV4-2 to TRBJ2-5; D remains unclear. Trimming removed 1 base from V and 5 bases from J, with 11 bases in between. The CDR3 is 14 amino acids. Germline V gene lookup returns CDR1 LGHNA and CDR2 YNFKEQ. CDR3 nucleotides: TGTGCCAGCAGCCAAGGTTACCCACGGGAGACCCAGTACTTC. Translating gives CASSQGYPRETQYF.

The V call is TRBV25-1, the J call TRBJ2-3, with 7 bases fitting TRBD1. Per the germline V gene, CDR1 is MGHDK and CDR2 is SYGVNS. The V segment lost 3 bases and the J segment 3 bases; nucleotides outside the gene matches: 6. The CDR3 is 15 amino acids. The CDR3 protein is CASSEGQGVTDTQYF. The CDR3 nucleotides read TGTGCCAGCAGTGAGGGGCAGGGGGTTACAGATACGCAGTATTTT. Full variable domain (outside the CDR3, taken from reference TRBV25-1 and TRBJ2-3): EADIYQTPRYLVIGTGKKITLECSQTMGHDKMYWYQQDPGMELHLIHYSYGVNSTEKGDLSSESTVSRIRTEHFPLTLESARPSHTSQYLCASSEGQGVTDTQYFGPGTRLTVL.

This rearrangement joins TRBV10-3 to TRBJ2-5; TRBD2 matches at 8 bases. Germline V gives CDR1 ENHRY, CDR2 SYGVKD. The CDR3 spans 16 residues. Trimming took 0 bases from V and 4 from J; bases not matched to a gene: 7. In nucleotides, the CDR3 is TGTGCCATCAGTGAGTCGGGGAGAGCGGGAGTAGAGACCCAGTACTTC. Translating it yields CAISESGRAGVETQYF.

The sample holds one count of this clone. The J gene is TRBJ2-7, the V gene TRBV6-1, with 10 bases that match TRBD2. Per germline, CDR1 MNHNS and CDR2 SASEGT. The trim removed 11 bases at V and 4 bases at J, leaving 14 bases unmatched. The CDR3 spans 15 residues. CDR3 sequence: CAGGSFGLAAYEQYF. CDR3 DNA: TGTGCCGGAGGAAGTTTCGGACTAGCGGCGTACGAGCAGTACTTC.

CDR3 nucleotide sequence: TGTGCCATCCAAAACAGGGGCCAAGAGACCCAGTACTTC. It is translated as CAIQNRGQETQYF. The V and J genes are TRBV10-3 and TRBJ2-5, with 7 bases that match TRBD1. The length of the CDR3 is 13 residues. Germline CDR1 reads ENHRY; CDR2 reads SYGVKD. The junction had 4 bases not matched to a gene; V was cut back by 8 bases and J by 1 base.

This clone has only one observation. The J gene is TRBJ1-4, the V gene TRBV19; D perhaps matches TRBD1 (5 bases). V lost 4 bases and J 1 base, leaving 13 bases between the germline ends. Germline-derived CDR1 and CDR2 are LNHDA and SQIVND (reference sequence). The CDR3 length is 16 residues. DNA of the CDR3: TGTGCCAGTAGTACGCAGGGTTTTTTAACTAATGAAAAACTGTTTTTT. Translated, it gives CASSTQGFLTNEKLFF.

There are a few counts of this clone. This sequence joins TRBV14 and TRBJ1-1; the D is unclear. There are 11 residues in the CDR3. Trimming stripped 5 bases from V and 3 bases from J, with 4 bases between. Germline V gene data show CDR1 as SGHDN and CDR2 as FVKESK. The CDR3 loop is CASSEDTEAFF. The CDR3 DNA sequence: TGTGCCAGCAGCGAGGACACTGAAGCTTTCTTT. The whole variable domain, filled in from reference TRBV14 and TRBJ1-1, reads EAGVTQFPSHSVIEKGQTVTLRCDPISGHDNLYWYRRVMGKEIKFLLHFVKESKQDESGMPNNRFLAERTGGTYSTLKVQPAELEDSGVYFCASSEDTEAFFGQGTRLTVV.

J is TRBJ1-4 and V is TRBV23-1; the match to TRBD1 covers 7 bases. TRBV23-1 is noted as an ORF with a role that remains uncertain. Trimming removed 4 bases from V and 0 bases from J; junction bases left unmatched: 8. The CDR3 extends over 17 amino acids. Here the CDR3 reads CASSPKQGPSTNEKLFF. CDR3 sequence (DNA): TGCGCCAGCAGTCCTAAACAGGGGCCTTCAACTAATGAAAAACTGTTTTTT.

V gene TRBV9 combines with J gene TRBJ2-7, with 11 bases lining up with TRBD2. The ends lost 4 bases at V and 3 bases at J; junction bases unmatched: 9. The CDR3 is 16 residues long. Germline CDR1 SGDLS, CDR2 YYNGEE. CDR3 DNA sequence: TGTGCCAGCAGCCGCAACCTACTAGCGGGAGTCTACGAGCAGTACTTC. This gives the protein CASSRNLLAGVYEQYF.